This T cell receptor (beta chain) appears in the sequencing data of a study of breast tumors, draining lymph nodes, adjacent tissues. Regarding this clonotype: Its specificity is not known.

Samples came from axillary lymph nodes draining the breast cancer. CDR3 length: 15 residues. With V trimmed by 8 bases and J by 5 bases, 14 bases remained unmatched. Germline V gene data show CDR1 as SEHNR and CDR2 as FQNEAQ (reference sequence). General study findings and limits: Compared with lymph nodes, tumors were less diverse; compared with nontumor tissue, more.

TCRdb redid the calling of the multiplex PCR reads with MiXCR, one entry per CDR3 protein. The table lists approximately 300,000 distinct CDR3 sequences, roughly 30% of them singletons, with over 0.95% in the top ten. The sequencing input was axillary lymph node tissue. The TCR was taken from a female donor with breast cancer. Some clones in this sample may be carry-over from other donors' samples. The chain carries TRBV7-9 and TRBJ2-5; 7 positions match TRBD2. The DNA of the CDR3 is TGTGCCAGCCATTGTGGGGGGGAAGGGATGGAGACCCAGTACTTC. As protein: CASHCGGEGMETQYF.